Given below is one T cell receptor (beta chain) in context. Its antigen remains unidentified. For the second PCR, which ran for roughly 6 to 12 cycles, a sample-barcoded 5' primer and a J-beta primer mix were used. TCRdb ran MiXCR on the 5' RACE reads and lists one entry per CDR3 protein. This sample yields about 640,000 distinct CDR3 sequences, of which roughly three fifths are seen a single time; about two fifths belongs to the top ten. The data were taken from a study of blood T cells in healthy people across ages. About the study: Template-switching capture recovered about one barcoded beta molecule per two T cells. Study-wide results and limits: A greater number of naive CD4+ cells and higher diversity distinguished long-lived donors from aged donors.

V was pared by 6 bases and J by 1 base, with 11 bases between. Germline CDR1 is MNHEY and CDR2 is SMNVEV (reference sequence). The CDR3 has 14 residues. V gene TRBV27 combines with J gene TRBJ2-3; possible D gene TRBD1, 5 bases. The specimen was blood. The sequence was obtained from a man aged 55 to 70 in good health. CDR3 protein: CASRVGPGTDTQYF. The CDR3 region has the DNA TGTGCCAGCAGAGTGGGGCCCGGCACAGATACGCAGTATTTT.